This TCR beta chain was found in a study of cytomegalovirus exposure and HLA in healthy donors. Study-wide background: HLA-typed donors were the source of 82 million or so unique TCRs, which an early data release held.

This clone was recorded once. Its specificity is unknown. PCR was performed using 60 Vbeta and 13 Jbeta primers. The method was immunoSEQ multiplex PCR; TCRdb's version includes in-frame clones alone and lacks a portion of them. The table shows approximately 150,000 clones, with 80% occurring only once. The CDR3 runs to 15 residues. Germline lookup yields CDR1 SGHRS and CDR2 YFSETQ. V lost 0 bases and J lost 3; bases outside the gene matches: 5. Study results and caveats: Compared with the roughly 700-donor mean, an Asian-associated ancestry cluster reportedly had fewer N-insertions, according to a later analysis. The authors enumerated over 150 TCR beta chains as linked to cytomegalovirus.

Nominal health characterized the donors when sampled, though unrecorded immune exposures were likely. The chain is built from TRBV5-1 and TRBJ2-7; TRBD2 aligns across 8 bases. The sequencing input was PBMCs. The source of this sequence is a man aged 30-40 years in good health and CMV-seropositive. CDR3 region: CASSLEGGGIYEQYF. Here the CDR3 DNA reads TGCGCCAGCAGCTTGGAAGGCGGGGGGATCTACGAGCAGTACTTC.